These T cell receptor beta chains were read from a single sample in a study of CD8 T cells in ankylosing spondylitis. TCRdb passed the 5' RACE reads through MiXCR, listing each CDR3 protein once. Here the sample spans fewer than 130,000 distinct CDR3 sequences, about 25% being singletons. Sample: synovial fluid, either unsorted or a sorted T cell fraction (not recorded which). These receptors came from a male donor with ankylosing spondylitis. Each CDR3 is given with its conserved first and last residue. Only some rows state a clone size, as once, few, many or a class for expanded clones.

clone_size j_call v_call cdr3_aa
. TRBJ2-7 TRBV7-9 CASSLAGRELIYEQYF
few TRBJ2-1 TRBV20-1 CSASVPGTRYNEQFF
many TRBJ1-2 TRBV4-2 CASSQTQGARYGYTF
many TRBJ2-7 TRBV7-2 CASSVTSGPSYEQYF
. TRBJ1-5 TRBV7-2 CASSVRQGGGNQPQHF
few TRBJ1-5 TRBV5-1 CASSFGRGQPQHF
many TRBJ2-3 TRBV20-1 CSARDQTTPLPDTQYF
. TRBJ1-2 TRBV15 CATSGWGGTTNGYGYTF
. TRBJ2-4 TRBV4-2 CASSQENIQYF
. TRBJ1-4 TRBV14 CASSQKTRPNEKLFF
. TRBJ2-5 TRBV5-1 CASSLASGNWETQYF
. TRBJ2-5 TRBV25-1 CASSEPAQETQYF
. TRBJ2-1 TRBV5-1 CASSLAGNEQFF
few TRBJ2-1 TRBV25-1 CASSAELAGVKQFF
. TRBJ2-7 TRBV5-1 CASKWGRGNDEQYF
many TRBJ1-4 TRBV2 CASSERGGPSTNEKLFF
. TRBJ1-6 TRBV12-3/TRBV12-4 CASNPQGANSPLHF
. TRBJ2-6 TRBV12-3/TRBV12-4 CASSLESQGSSGANVLTF
few TRBJ2-2 TRBV6-1 CASTGTSGYGELFF
. TRBJ1-1 TRBV12-5 CASGPQPMNTEAFF
few TRBJ2-2 TRBV12-3/TRBV12-4 CASSLGGLAGVVSGELFF
many TRBJ2-3 TRBV28 CASSLVTGGQGDTQYF
. TRBJ2-1 TRBV12-3/TRBV12-4 CASSLDGLAINEQFF
. TRBJ2-3 TRBV7-8 CASSLNPSGSTDTQYF
. TRBJ1-4 TRBV20-1 CSARAEGKLFF
few TRBJ2-3 TRBV4-1 CASSQGGAGGGTDTQYF
. TRBJ2-5 TRBV20-1 CSAPGTNPFTETQYF
. TRBJ2-6 TRBV21-1 CASGGPGANVLTF
. TRBJ2-3 TRBV6-6 CASSKTSDTQYF
. TRBJ2-7 TRBV20-1 CSARDSLADEQYF
. TRBJ2-1 TRBV29-1 CSVEAQGAEFF
few TRBJ2-7 TRBV5-1 CASSLALAGEQYF
few TRBJ2-7 TRBV7-2 CASSRGDVLYEQYF
. TRBJ2-3 TRBV24-1 CATSDLTSGTDTQYF
. TRBJ2-2 TRBV11-2 CASSLDLSSLGTGELFF
few TRBJ2-1 TRBV6-1 CASSPIARASNEQFF
few TRBJ1-2 TRBV7-9 CASSPGTDYGYTF
. TRBJ1-1 TRBV6-1 CASGGRVGEAFF
many TRBJ1-5 TRBV7-9 CASSSLSQAKDQPQHF
many TRBJ2-4 TRBV5-1 CASSLTGGENIQYF
few TRBJ2-3 TRBV27 CASSPPGETDTQYF
few TRBJ1-1 TRBV24-1 CATSPGGGWNTEAFF
many TRBJ2-1 TRBV15 CATSVGTSGSTEQFF
few TRBJ1-3 TRBV7-9 CASSPGGQGRSGNTIYF
many TRBJ1-5 TRBV20-1 CSGSGRGGNQPQHF
few TRBJ1-5 TRBV2 CASSPGEVQPQHF
many TRBJ2-1 TRBV27 CASSLYPGQGDNEQFF